These 28 T cell receptor beta chains share one sample of origin, sequenced in a study of PD-L1 blockade in urothelial cancer. Data came from immunoSEQ multiplex PCR; TCRdb stores just in-frame clones and leaves some out. This sample has around 57,000 clones, with roughly four fifths found just once. Time point: pretreatment peripheral blood. Material: PBMCs, obtained around atezolizumab (anti-PD-L1) treatment. These receptor sequences come from a man in his 70s with urothelial cancer.

The chain carries TRBV19 and TRBJ2-2; 8 bases align to TRBD1. Germline trimming cut 0 bases from V and 7 bases from J; bases unmatched to any gene: 13. CDR3 length: 18 amino acids. Germline CDR1 is LNHDA and CDR2 is SQIVND (reference sequence). CDR3 nucleotide sequence: TGTGCCAGTAGTATAGACCCAGCCAGGGGGCAGGTTGACGGGGAGCTGTTTTTT. This encodes CASSIDPARGQVDGELFF. The variable domain in full, completed from reference TRBV19 and TRBJ2-2, reads DGGITQSPKYLFRKEGQNVTLSCEQNLNHDAMYWYRQDPGQGLRLIYYSQIVNDFQKGDIAEGYSVSREKKESFPLTVTSAQKNPTAFYLCASSIDPARGQVDGELFFGEGSRLTVL.

The chain joins TRBV19 to TRBJ2-1; a possible D gene is TRBD1 (6 bases). V gave up 1 base and J gave up 4 bases, with 11 bases separating them. This CDR3 comprises 15 residues. Germline CDR1 LNHDA, CDR2 SQIVND (reference sequence). CDR3 amino acids: CASSIGQDSYNEQFF. DNA of the CDR3: TGTGCCAGTAGTATAGGCCAGGACAGTTACAATGAGCAGTTCTTC.

This chain uses TRBV19 with TRBJ2-1; the D gene is possibly TRBD2 (6 bases). The V end was cut by 1 base, the J end by 1 base, with 14 bases between. CDR1 LNHDA and CDR2 SQIVND come from the germline V gene (reference sequence). The CDR3 covers 17 residues. In DNA, the CDR3 is TGTGCCAGTAGTATAGGGACTATTGTCGGGTCCTACAATGAGCAGTTCTTC. Amino acids: CASSIGTIVGSYNEQFF.

This sequence joins TRBV7-2 and TRBJ2-5; 7 nucleotides agree with TRBD2. Germline trimming cut 6 bases from V and 3 bases from J; bases unmatched to any gene: 4. The germline V gene has CDR1 SGHTA and CDR2 FQGNSA. There are 13 residues in the CDR3. This CDR3 reads CASSGGREETQYF. DNA of the CDR3: TGTGCCAGCAGTGGGGGGAGGGAAGAGACCCAGTACTTC. The full variable domain, rest sourced from reference TRBV7-2 and TRBJ2-5, is GAGVSQSPSNKVTEKGKDVELRCDPISGHTALYWYRQSLGQGLEFLIYFQGNSAPDKSGLPSDRFSAERTGGSVSTLTIQRTQQEDSAVYLCASSGGREETQYFGPGTRLLVL.

The rearrangement links TRBV30 to TRBJ2-7; perhaps TRBD2 as D (5 bases). Looked up from germline, CDR1 is GTSNPN and CDR2 is SVGIG (reference sequence). The CDR3 has 15 residues. The V and J ends lost 1 base and 4 bases respectively, with 17 bases between them. The CDR3 region has the DNA TGTGCCTGGAGTGGCGTGGGGTCTTCGGGGTACGAGCAGTACTTC. Amino acids: CAWSGVGSSGYEQYF.

The rearrangement links TRBV21-1 to TRBJ2-7; the listed D gene, TRBD1, was not tested against the DNA. TRBV21-1 counts as a pseudogene. The CDR3 is made up of 16 amino acids. Here the CDR3 reads CASSYKDRRGAYEQYF. DNA of the CDR3: TGTGCCAGCAGCTACAAGGACCGCAGGGGGGCCTACGAGCAGTACTTC.

This rearrangement joins TRBV6-5 to TRBJ1-1; tentatively, D is TRBD1 (5 bases). The CDR3 consists of 15 residues. Trimming left V 4 bases short and J 4 bases short, with 16 bases between. CDR1 is MNHEY, CDR2 SVGAGI, per germline. The CDR3 DNA reads as TGTGCCAGCAGTTCGCCGGGAGGGGAAGGCACTGAAGCTTTCTTT. As protein: CASSSPGGEGTEAFF.

The rearrangement links TRBV9 to TRBJ2-2; TRBD2 agrees at 7 bases. V lost 0 bases, J lost 5 bases, and 1 base stayed unmatched. CDR3 length: 14 amino acids. Germline lookup yields CDR1 SGDLS and CDR2 YYNGEE. This CDR3 is CASSVGGGTGELFF. The DNA for the CDR3 is TGTGCCAGCAGCGTAGGGGGGGGGACCGGGGAGCTGTTTTTT.

The CDR3 is CASSFLGGRARADTQYF. The CDR3 DNA reads TGTGCCAGCAGCTTTCTTGGAGGGAGGGCCAGGGCAGATACGCAGTATTTT. The chain uses TRBV7-9 and TRBJ2-3, with 7 bases matching TRBD2. Losses at the gene ends were 3 bases for V and 4 bases for J; bases not matched to a gene: 13. This CDR3 is built from 17 residues. Germline loops: CDR1 SEHNR, CDR2 FQNEAQ (reference sequence).

The chain combines TRBV30 with TRBJ2-1, with 8 bases fitting TRBD2. The CDR3 contains 14 residues. V lost 4 bases to trimming and J lost 0 bases; unmatched junction nucleotides: 2. CDR1 is GTSNPN and CDR2 is SVGIG in the germline V gene (reference sequence). The CDR3 loop reads CAWTSGSSYNEQFF. CDR3 DNA: TGTGCCTGGACCAGCGGGAGCTCCTACAATGAGCAGTTCTTC.

CDR3 bases: TGCGCCAGCAGCTTGGAACAGGGGTCAACTGAAGCTTTCTTT. Translated: CASSLEQGSTEAFF. The chain has TRBV5-1 and TRBJ1-1; 7 bases match TRBD1. From germline, CDR1 is SGHRS and CDR2 YFSETQ. V lost 0 bases to trimming and J lost 5 bases; unmatched junction nucleotides: 4. The CDR3 runs to 14 residues.

This rearrangement joins TRBV6-5 to TRBJ2-7; D possibly corresponds to TRBD1 (6 bases). Germline-derived CDR1 and CDR2 are MNHEY and SVGAGI. The germline V and J ends were trimmed by 2 bases and 6 bases, with 8 bases remaining between them. The CDR3 loop spans 12 amino acids. In DNA, the CDR3 is TGTGCCAGCAGTTACGGGGGCTCCGAGCAGTACTTC. Encoded protein: CASSYGGSEQYF.

The chain employs TRBV7-2 and TRBJ1-2; possibly TRBD1 for D (6 bases). This CDR3 has 12 amino acids. V lost 6 bases and J lost 8, with 13 bases in between. Germline CDR1 SGHTA, CDR2 FQGNSA. The CDR3 sequence is CASSVQGGGYTF. Here the CDR3 DNA reads TGTGCCAGCAGTGTACAGGGTGGCGGCTACACCTTC.

About this clone itself: Compared with germline, one end of the junction differs, possibly owing to a read error. V and J are TRBV5-6 and TRBJ2-3; perhaps TRBD2 as D (5 bases). Germline V gene sequence: CDR1 SGHDT, CDR2 YYEEEE. The CDR3 runs to 11 residues. As DNA, the CDR3 is TGTGCCAGCAGCTATACTAGTTCACGATCGTTC. Translation: CASSYTSSRSF.

The chain is built from TRBV6-5 and TRBJ2-3; 8 bases line up with TRBD2. The germline V gene encodes CDR1 MNHEY and CDR2 SVGAGI. Trimming removed 2 bases from V and 3 bases from J; junction bases left unmatched: 4. The CDR3 loop spans 15 amino acids. The CDR3 DNA reads as TGTGCCAGCAGTTACAACGGGAGGGCGACAGATACGCAGTATTTT. Translation: CASSYNGRATDTQYF.

The chain couples TRBV5-6 to TRBJ1-2; TRBD1 agrees at 7 bases. Looked up from germline, CDR1 is SGHDT and CDR2 is YYEEEE. The CDR3 runs to 15 residues. The V segment lost 2 bases and the J segment 0 bases; nucleotides outside the gene matches: 4. DNA of the CDR3: TGTGCCAGCAGCTTAAGTGGGACAGCTAACTATGGCTACACCTTC. Its protein is CASSLSGTANYGYTF.

This clone was seen only a few times. The chain couples TRBV10-3 to TRBJ1-1; perhaps TRBD1 as D (5 bases). Trimming left V 0 bases short and J 1 base short, with 9 bases between. The germline V gene encodes CDR1 ENHRY and CDR2 SYGVKD. The CDR3 covers 15 residues. The CDR3 is CAISESLGQNTEAFF. CDR3 coding DNA: TGTGCCATCAGTGAGTCGTTGGGGCAGAACACTGAAGCTTTCTTT.

V and J are TRBV7-8 and TRBJ1-3, with D maybe TRBD1 (5 bases). Germline lookup yields CDR1 SGHVS and CDR2 FQNEAQ. Trimming removed 0 bases at V and 0 bases at J, with 12 bases between. This CDR3 comprises 17 residues. The CDR3 DNA follows: TGTGCCAGCAGCTTAGCGCGGAGGGGAAGCTCTGGAAACACCATATATTTT. It is translated as CASSLARRGSSGNTIYF.

The rearrangement joins TRBV6-5 to TRBJ2-7, with D perhaps TRBD2 (5 bases). Trimming left V 6 bases short and J 0 bases short, with 9 bases between. CDR3 size: 13 residues. The germline gives CDR1 MNHEY, CDR2 SVGAGI. CDR3 loop: CASRGASSYEQYF. The CDR3 nucleotides read TGTGCCAGCAGGGGAGCCTCCTCCTACGAGCAGTACTTC.

This chain links TRBV5-4 with TRBJ2-7; the match to TRBD1 covers 7 bases. Germline-derived CDR1 and CDR2 are SGHNT and YYREEE (reference sequence). The CDR3 covers 14 residues. Trimming at V came to 0 bases and at J to 5 bases, leaving 5 bases not matched to a gene. The CDR3 DNA follows: TGTGCCAGCAGCTTGGGATCACAGGGGAACGAGCAGTACTTC. Its translation: CASSLGSQGNEQYF.

The rearrangement links TRBV28 to TRBJ1-1; unclear D gene. Germline V gene lookup returns CDR1 MDHEN and CDR2 SYDVKM. Trimming removed 4 bases at V and 4 bases at J, with 4 bases between. The length of the CDR3 is 11 residues. The CDR3 here is CASSSSTEAFF. CDR3 bases: TGTGCCAGCAGTTCTTCCACTGAAGCTTTCTTT.

This clone appeared once. The identical CDR3 is also encoded by other nucleotide sequences in the sample. V is TRBV19 and J is TRBJ2-7, with 11 bases that match TRBD2. CDR3 size: 15 residues. The V gene end was trimmed by 5 bases and the J gene end by 10 bases; junction bases not matched to a gene: 13. The germline V gene has CDR1 LNHDA and CDR2 SQIVND (reference sequence). CDR3 bases: TGTGCCAGTAGTGATCGACAAGGACTAGCGGGCCGTCAGTACTTC. Amino acid sequence: CASSDRQGLAGRQYF. Looking up the rest from reference TRBV19 and TRBJ2-7 gives the full variable domain: DGGITQSPKYLFRKEGQNVTLSCEQNLNHDAMYWYRQDPGQGLRLIYYSQIVNDFQKGDIAEGYSVSREKKESFPLTVTSAQKNPTAFYLCASSDRQGLAGRQYFGPGTRLTVT.

J is TRBJ2-7 and V is TRBV7-2; D possibly corresponds to TRBD1 (5 bases). V was cut by 2 bases and J by 3 bases, with 11 bases left in between. From germline, CDR1 is SGHTA and CDR2 FQGNSA. This CDR3 spans 14 amino acids. The CDR3 spells CASSLTRVNYEQYF. In nucleotides, the CDR3 is TGTGCCAGCAGCTTAACCAGGGTCAACTACGAGCAGTACTTC.

V usage is TRBV21-1 and J usage is TRBJ1-5. TRBV21-1 is deemed a pseudogene. The CDR3 contains 17 residues. The CDR3 loop is CASSKALREKSGQPQHF. In DNA, the CDR3 is TGTGCCAGCAGCAAAGCGCTTAGGGAGAAGAGTGGTCAGCCCCAGCATTTT.

V and J are TRBV6-1 and TRBJ1-5; 11 bases match TRBD1. CDR1 and CDR2 from the germline V gene are MNHNS and SASEGT. There are 15 residues in the CDR3. The junction had 8 bases not matched to a gene; V was cut back by 6 bases and J by 7 bases. CDR3 nucleotides: TGTGCCAGCAGCCTACAGGGACAGGGGGGACAGCCCCAGCATTTT. This encodes CASSLQGQGGQPQHF.

This clone appeared a single time. The chain recombines TRBV12-5 with TRBJ2-2, with 11 bases lining up with TRBD2. The length of the CDR3 is 15 residues. Per the germline V gene, CDR1 is LGHNT and CDR2 is FRNRAP. With V trimmed by 6 bases and J by 5 bases, 5 bases remained unmatched. This CDR3 reads CASGPGLADTGELFF. Written as DNA, the CDR3 is TGTGCTAGTGGCCCGGGACTAGCGGATACCGGGGAGCTGTTTTTT.

V and J are TRBV7-2 and TRBJ1-1; TRBD1 is a possible D gene (5 bases). V was shortened by 5 bases and J by 8 bases, with 18 bases between the two germline ends. Germline CDR1 and CDR2: SGHTA and FQGNSA. The CDR3 covers 14 residues. This CDR3 reads CASSISRAVGEAFF. Here the CDR3 DNA reads TGTGCCAGCAGCATTAGCAGGGCGGTGGGGGAAGCTTTCTTT.

V usage is TRBV4-2 and J usage is TRBJ2-1; TRBD2 agrees at 11 bases. Germline lookup yields CDR1 LGHNA and CDR2 YNFKEQ. Trimming cost V 0 bases and J 5 bases; bases outside gene matches: 3. CDR3 length: 16 amino acids. The CDR3 loop reads CASSQDIAGGNNEQFF. Here the CDR3 DNA reads TGTGCCAGCAGCCAAGACATAGCGGGGGGGAACAATGAGCAGTTCTTC.